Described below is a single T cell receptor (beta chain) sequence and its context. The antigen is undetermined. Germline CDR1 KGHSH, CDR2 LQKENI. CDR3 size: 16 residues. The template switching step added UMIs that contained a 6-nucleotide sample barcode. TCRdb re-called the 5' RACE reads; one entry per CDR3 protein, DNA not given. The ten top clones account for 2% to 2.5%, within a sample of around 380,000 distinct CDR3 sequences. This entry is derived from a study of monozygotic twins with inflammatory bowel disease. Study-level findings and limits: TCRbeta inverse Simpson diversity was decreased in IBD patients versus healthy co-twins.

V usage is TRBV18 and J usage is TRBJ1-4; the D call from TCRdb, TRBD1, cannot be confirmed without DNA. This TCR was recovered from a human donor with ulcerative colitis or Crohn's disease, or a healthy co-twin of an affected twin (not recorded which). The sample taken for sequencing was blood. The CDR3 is CASSSFPAATNEKLFF.